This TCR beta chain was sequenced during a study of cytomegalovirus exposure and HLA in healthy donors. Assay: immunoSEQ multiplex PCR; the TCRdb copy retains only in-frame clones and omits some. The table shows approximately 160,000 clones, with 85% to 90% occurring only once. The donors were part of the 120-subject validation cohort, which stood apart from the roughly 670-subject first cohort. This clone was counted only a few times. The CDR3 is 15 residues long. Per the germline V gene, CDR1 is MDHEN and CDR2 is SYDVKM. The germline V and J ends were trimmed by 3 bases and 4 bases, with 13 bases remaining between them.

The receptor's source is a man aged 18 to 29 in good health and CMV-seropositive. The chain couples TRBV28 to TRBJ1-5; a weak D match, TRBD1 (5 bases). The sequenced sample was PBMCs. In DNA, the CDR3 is TGTGCCAGCAGTTTGCGGCAGGGCGAGAATCAGCCCCAGCATTTT. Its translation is CASSLRQGENQPQHF.